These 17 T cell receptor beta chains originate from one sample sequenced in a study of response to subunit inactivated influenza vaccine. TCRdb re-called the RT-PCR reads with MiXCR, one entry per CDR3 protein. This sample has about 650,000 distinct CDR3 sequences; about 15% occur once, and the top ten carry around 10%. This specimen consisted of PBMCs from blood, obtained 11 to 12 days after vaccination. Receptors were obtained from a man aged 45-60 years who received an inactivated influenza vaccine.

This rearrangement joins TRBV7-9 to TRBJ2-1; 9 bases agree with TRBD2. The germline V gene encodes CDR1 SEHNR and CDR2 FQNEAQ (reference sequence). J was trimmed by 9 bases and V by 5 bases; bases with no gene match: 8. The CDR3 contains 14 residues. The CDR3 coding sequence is TGTGCCAGCAGCGCGAGCGGGAGGTTGGGTGAGCAGTTCTTC. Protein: CASSASGRLGEQFF.

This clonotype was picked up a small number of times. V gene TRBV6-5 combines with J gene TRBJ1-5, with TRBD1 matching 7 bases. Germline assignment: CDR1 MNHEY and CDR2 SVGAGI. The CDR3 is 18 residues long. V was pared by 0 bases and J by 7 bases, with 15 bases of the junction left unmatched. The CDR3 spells CASSYSWRRGGAWQPQHF. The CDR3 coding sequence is TGTGCCAGCAGTTACTCCTGGAGGAGAGGGGGCGCTTGGCAGCCCCAGCATTTT.

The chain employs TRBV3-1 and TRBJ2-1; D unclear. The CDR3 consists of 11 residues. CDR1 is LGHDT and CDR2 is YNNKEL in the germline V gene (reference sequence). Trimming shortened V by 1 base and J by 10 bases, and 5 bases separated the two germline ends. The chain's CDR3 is CASSQVKEQFF. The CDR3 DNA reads TGTGCCAGCAGCCAAGTCAAGGAGCAGTTCTTC.

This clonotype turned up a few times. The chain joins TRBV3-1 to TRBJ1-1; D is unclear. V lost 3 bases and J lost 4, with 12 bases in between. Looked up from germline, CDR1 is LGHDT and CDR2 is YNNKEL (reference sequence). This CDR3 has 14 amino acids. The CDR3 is CASSHYGVATEAFF. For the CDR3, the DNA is TGTGCCAGCAGCCACTACGGAGTGGCCACTGAAGCTTTCTTT.

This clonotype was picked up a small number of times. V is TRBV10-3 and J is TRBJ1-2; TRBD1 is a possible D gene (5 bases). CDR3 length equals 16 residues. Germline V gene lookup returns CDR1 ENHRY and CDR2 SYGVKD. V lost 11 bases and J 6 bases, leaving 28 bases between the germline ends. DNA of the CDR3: TGTGCCGCACACCAAAATAAGGGACCAGTGGCCCATGGCTACACCTTC. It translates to CAAHQNKGPVAHGYTF.

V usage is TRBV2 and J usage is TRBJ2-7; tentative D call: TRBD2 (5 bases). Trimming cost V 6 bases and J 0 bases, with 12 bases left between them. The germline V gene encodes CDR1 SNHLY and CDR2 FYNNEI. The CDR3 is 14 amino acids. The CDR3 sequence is CASSLQADSYEQYF. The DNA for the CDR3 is TGTGCCAGCAGCTTGCAAGCGGACTCCTACGAGCAGTACTTC.

Written as DNA, the CDR3 is TGTGCCAGCAGCTTTAGCGGGGAAGAGCAGTACTTC. Translating it yields CASSFSGEEQYF. V usage is TRBV7-9 and J usage is TRBJ2-7, with 8 bases aligning to TRBD2. The CDR3 has 12 residues. Trimming cost V 3 bases and J 7 bases; bases outside gene matches: 2. Germline CDR1 reads SEHNR; CDR2 reads FQNEAQ (reference sequence). Drawing the rest from reference TRBV7-9 and TRBJ2-7, the complete variable domain is DTGVSQNPRHKITKRGQNVTFRCDPISEHNRLYWYRQTLGQGPEFLTYFQNEAQLEKSRLLSDRFSAERPKGSFSTLEIQRTEQGDSAMYLCASSFSGEEQYFGPGTRLTVT.

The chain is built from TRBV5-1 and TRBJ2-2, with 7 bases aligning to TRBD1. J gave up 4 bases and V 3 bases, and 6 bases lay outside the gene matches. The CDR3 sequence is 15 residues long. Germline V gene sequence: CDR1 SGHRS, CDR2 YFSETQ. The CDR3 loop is CASSWPGQATGELFF. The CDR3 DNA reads TGCGCCAGCAGCTGGCCTGGACAGGCCACCGGGGAGCTGTTTTTT.

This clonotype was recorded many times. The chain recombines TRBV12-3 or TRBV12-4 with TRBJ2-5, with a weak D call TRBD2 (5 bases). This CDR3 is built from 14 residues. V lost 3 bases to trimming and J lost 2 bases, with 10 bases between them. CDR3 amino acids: CASSFSTGQETQYF. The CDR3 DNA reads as TGTGCCAGCAGTTTCTCTACGGGGCAAGAGACCCAGTACTTC.

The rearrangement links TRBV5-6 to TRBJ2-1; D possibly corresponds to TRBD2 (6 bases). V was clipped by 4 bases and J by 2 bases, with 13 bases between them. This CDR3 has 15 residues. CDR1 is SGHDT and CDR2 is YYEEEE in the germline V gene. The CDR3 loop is CASSRILAAYNEQFF. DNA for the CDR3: TGTGCCAGCAGCCGGATACTAGCTGCCTACAATGAGCAGTTCTTC.

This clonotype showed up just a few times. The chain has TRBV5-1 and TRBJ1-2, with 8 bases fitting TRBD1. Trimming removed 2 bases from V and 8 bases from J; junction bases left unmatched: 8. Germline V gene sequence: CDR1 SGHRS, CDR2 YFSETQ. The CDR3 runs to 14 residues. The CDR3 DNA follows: TGCGCCAGCAGCTTCAACACAGGGGGAGCGGGCTACACCTTC. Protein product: CASSFNTGGAGYTF.

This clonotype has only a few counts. The CDR3 loop is CASSLAGGSTKNIQYF. The CDR3 DNA reads as TGCGCCAGCAGCTTGGCCGGTGGGTCTACCAAAAACATTCAGTACTTC. The chain uses TRBV5-1 and TRBJ2-4, with D uncertain. Trimming took off 0 bases at V and 2 bases at J, with 12 bases between the two ends. CDR1 and CDR2 (germline): SGHRS, YFSETQ. The CDR3 spans 16 residues.

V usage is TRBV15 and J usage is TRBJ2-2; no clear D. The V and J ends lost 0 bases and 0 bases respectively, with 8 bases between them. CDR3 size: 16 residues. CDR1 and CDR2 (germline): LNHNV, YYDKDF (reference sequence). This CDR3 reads CATSRDRSPNTGELFF. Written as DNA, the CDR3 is TGTGCCACCAGCAGAGATCGCAGTCCGAACACCGGGGAGCTGTTTTTT. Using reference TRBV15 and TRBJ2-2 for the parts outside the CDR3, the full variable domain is DAMVIQNPRYQVTQFGKPVTLSCSQTLNHNVMYWYQQKSSQAPKLLFHYYDKDFNNEADTPDNFQSRRPNTSFCFLDIRSPGLGDTAMYLCATSRDRSPNTGELFFGEGSRLTVL.

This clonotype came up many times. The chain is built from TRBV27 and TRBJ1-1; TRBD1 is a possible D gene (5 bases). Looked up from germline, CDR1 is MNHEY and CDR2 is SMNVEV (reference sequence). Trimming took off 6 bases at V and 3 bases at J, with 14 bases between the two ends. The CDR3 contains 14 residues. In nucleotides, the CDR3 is TGTGCCAGCAGCCTACTCGCAGGGTACACTGAAGCTTTCTTT. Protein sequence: CASSLLAGYTEAFF.

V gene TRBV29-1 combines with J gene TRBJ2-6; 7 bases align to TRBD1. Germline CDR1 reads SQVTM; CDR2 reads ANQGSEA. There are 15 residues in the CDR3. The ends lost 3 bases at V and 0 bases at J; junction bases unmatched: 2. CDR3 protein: CSVEDRSSGANVLTF. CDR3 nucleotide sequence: TGCAGCGTTGAGGACAGGAGCTCTGGGGCCAACGTCCTGACTTTC.

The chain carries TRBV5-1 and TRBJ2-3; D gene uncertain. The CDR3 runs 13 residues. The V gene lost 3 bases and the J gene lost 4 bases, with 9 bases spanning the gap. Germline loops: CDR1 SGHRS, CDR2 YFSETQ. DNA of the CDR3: TGCGCCAGCAGCTCCTCAGACGCAGATACGCAGTATTTT. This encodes CASSSSDADTQYF.

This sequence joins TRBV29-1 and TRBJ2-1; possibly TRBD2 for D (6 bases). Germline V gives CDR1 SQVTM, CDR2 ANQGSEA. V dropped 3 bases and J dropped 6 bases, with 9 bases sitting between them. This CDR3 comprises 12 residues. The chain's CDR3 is CSVDLGGNEQFF. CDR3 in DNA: TGCAGCGTTGATTTGGGGGGCAATGAGCAGTTCTTC.